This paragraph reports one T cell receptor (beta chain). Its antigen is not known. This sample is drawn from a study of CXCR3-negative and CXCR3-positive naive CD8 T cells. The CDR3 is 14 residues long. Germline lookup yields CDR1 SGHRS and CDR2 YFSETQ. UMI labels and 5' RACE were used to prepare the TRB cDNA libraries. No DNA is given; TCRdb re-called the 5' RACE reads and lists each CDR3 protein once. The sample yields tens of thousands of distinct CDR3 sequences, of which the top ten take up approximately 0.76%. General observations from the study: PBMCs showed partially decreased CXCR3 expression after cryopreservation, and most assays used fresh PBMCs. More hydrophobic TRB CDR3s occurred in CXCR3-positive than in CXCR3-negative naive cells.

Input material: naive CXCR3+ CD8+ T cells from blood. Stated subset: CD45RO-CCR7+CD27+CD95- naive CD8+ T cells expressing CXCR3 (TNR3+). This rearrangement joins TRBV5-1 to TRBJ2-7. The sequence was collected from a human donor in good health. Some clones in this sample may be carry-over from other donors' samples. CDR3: CASSFSAGSYEQYF.